This TCR beta chain was recovered during a study of T-cell reconstitution after alpha-beta-depleted transplantation in children (dated by TCRdb to 2016 to 2018). Some background on the complete study: Using TCR repertoire profiling, the study quantitatively followed how T-cell immune reconstitution unfolded in children after TCRalphabeta/CD19-depleted allogeneic hematopoietic cell transplantation.

Regarding this clonotype: Its antigen is still unknown. Qualities for individual bases were not recorded, and no much larger clone is one base off.

Libraries were built with PCR. Instrument on record: Illumina HiSeq 2500. TCR library preparation used molecular barcoding, with unique molecular identifiers applied to normalize quantification of the TCRbeta repertoire. TCRdb's own reprocessing of the public reads used fastp at Q25 and MiXCR and kept productive beta chains. Every distinct CDR3 protein forms one entry, paired with its most common genes and DNA. This sample holds about 400,000 distinct CDR3 sequences; around 20% were observed only once. The ten largest account for 3.8% of the sample. Sample: PBMCs from the stem cell graft donor, taken from the stem cell graft. This receptor was obtained from a human donor who donated a stem cell graft to a child with acute myeloid leukemia.

In nucleotide form, the sequence is TGCAGTGCTAGAGTTGACTCCACCGGGGAGCTGTTTTTT. It is translated as CSARVDSTGELFF. The chain is assembled from TRBV20-1 and TRBJ2-2; the D segment cannot be called with confidence. The CDR3 covers 13 residues, taking in both the cysteine and the phenylalanine. CDR3 DNA is the only sequence kept; it has 39 bases, read in frame from the first base. CDR1 and CDR2 were assigned from the germline V gene (reference sequence) as DFQATT and SNEGSKA. V is clipped by 1 base and J by 4 bases, and the sequence between their germline boundaries is 7 bases long.